This T cell receptor (beta chain) comes out of a study of blood T cell repertoires in COVID-19. The overall study: Researchers got acute and convalescent COVID-19 samples from the United States, Italy and Spain.

Method: immunoSEQ multiplex PCR; TCRdb's copy keeps in-frame clones and lacks some. The sample records almost 200,000 clones, roughly 90% being singletons. This clone was detected many times. Germline V gene lookup returns CDR1 MNHEY and CDR2 SVGAGI. With V trimmed by 11 bases and J by 0 bases, 4 bases remained unmatched. This CDR3 region has 15 residues. V usage is TRBV6-5 and J usage is TRBJ2-6, with TRBD1 identical over 10 bases. Sequenced sample: PBMCs or T cells enriched from blood (not recorded which). This clonotype was sampled from a woman aged 18-35 years who had recovered from COVID-19. Written as DNA, the CDR3 is TGTGCCGGGACAGGGGACAACTCTGGGGCCAACGTCCTGACTTTC. Protein: CAGTGDNSGANVLTF.